A single sample is the source of the 28 T cell receptor beta chains below, sequenced in a study of technical replicates of blood from a few donors. Only in-frame clones appear in the TCRdb table, and some are missing; sequencing was by immunoSEQ multiplex PCR. The sample has under 85,000 clones, around 92% seen once. Specimen: T cells isolated from PBMCs. Receptors were obtained from a human donor in good health.

The V gene is TRBV6-5, the J gene TRBJ2-1, with D possibly being TRBD2 (5 bases). Between the trimmed V and J ends, which lost 0 bases and 3 bases, there was a span of 12 bases. CDR3 length equals 16 residues. Germline V CDR1 and CDR2: MNHEY, SVGAGI. CDR3: CASSYSRASSYNEQFF. The DNA of the CDR3 is TGTGCCAGCAGTTACTCGCGGGCTAGCAGCTACAATGAGCAGTTCTTC.

The chain employs TRBV7-2 and TRBJ2-7; 7 positions agree with TRBD1. The V gene end was trimmed by 5 bases and the J gene end by 3 bases; junction bases not matched to a gene: 4. The CDR3 has 13 amino acids. CDR1 is SGHTA and CDR2 is FQGNSA in the germline V gene. The CDR3 here is CASSRRDSYEQYF. For the CDR3, the DNA is TGTGCCAGCAGCCGAAGGGACAGCTACGAGCAGTACTTC.

The chain joins TRBV19 to TRBJ2-3, with 10 bases that match TRBD2. J lost 2 bases, V lost 5 bases, and 4 bases had no gene match. Germline-derived CDR1 and CDR2 are LNHDA and SQIVND (reference sequence). The CDR3 consists of 15 residues. The CDR3 is CASSRTSGITDTQYF. CDR3 nucleotide sequence: TGTGCCAGTAGTCGAACTAGCGGGATCACAGATACGCAGTATTTT. The variable domain in full, with the rest retrieved from reference TRBV19 and TRBJ2-3, is DGGITQSPKYLFRKEGQNVTLSCEQNLNHDAMYWYRQDPGQGLRLIYYSQIVNDFQKGDIAEGYSVSREKKESFPLTVTSAQKNPTAFYLCASSRTSGITDTQYFGPGTRLTVL.

This clone was seen more than once but under ten times. This sequence joins TRBV9 and TRBJ1-1, with TRBD1 matching over 12 bases. Trimming took 0 bases from V and 6 from J; bases not matched to a gene: 9. Germline CDR1 reads SGDLS; CDR2 reads YYNGEE. This CDR3 is 17 amino acids long. As DNA, the CDR3 is TGTGCCAGCAGCGTAGAAGGGACAGGGGGCTTTGTCGCTGAAGCTTTCTTT. Protein sequence: CASSVEGTGGFVAEAFF.

This clone has a single count. The chain is built from TRBV28 and TRBJ2-2; TRBD1 matches at 7 bases. Trimming at V came to 2 bases and at J to 0 bases, leaving 0 bases not matched to a gene. The germline gives CDR1 MDHEN, CDR2 SYDVKM. CDR3 size: 15 residues. Here the CDR3 reads CASSLGQANTGELFF. DNA of the CDR3: TGTGCCAGCAGTTTAGGACAGGCGAACACCGGGGAGCTGTTTTTT.

The V and J genes are TRBV27 and TRBJ1-1, with 8 bases fitting TRBD1. This CDR3 spans 17 amino acids. Losses at the gene ends were 2 bases for V and 0 bases for J; bases not matched to a gene: 8. Germline V lookup: CDR1 MNHEY, CDR2 SMNVEV (reference sequence). The CDR3 nucleotides are TGTGCCAGCAGTTTAGGGTTACAGGGGGGTATGAACACTGAAGCTTTCTTT. It codes for CASSLGLQGGMNTEAFF.

The J gene is TRBJ1-4, the V gene TRBV19; the match to TRBD1 covers 7 bases. The CDR3 sequence is 14 residues long. The V gene end was trimmed by 3 bases and the J gene end by 5 bases; junction bases not matched to a gene: 3. Germline CDR1 reads LNHDA; CDR2 reads SQIVND (reference sequence). The CDR3 region is CASSIGTANEKLFF. DNA of the CDR3: TGTGCCAGTAGTATCGGGACAGCGAATGAAAAACTGTTTTTT.

The chain joins TRBV19 to TRBJ1-1, with D tentatively TRBD1 (6 bases). From germline, CDR1 is LNHDA and CDR2 SQIVND (reference sequence). This CDR3 is 15 amino acids long. Trimming removed 6 bases at V and 4 bases at J, with 18 bases between. CDR3 protein: CASRPNLQGFTEAFF. CDR3 in DNA: TGTGCCAGTAGACCAAACCTACAGGGCTTCACTGAAGCTTTCTTT.

The chain has TRBV28 and TRBJ1-4, with TRBD1 identical over 7 bases. V was clipped by 11 bases and J by 4 bases; unmatched bases: 4. Germline V gives CDR1 MDHEN, CDR2 SYDVKM. The CDR3 is made up of 12 amino acids. CDR3 residues: CAAGTVNEKLFF. The CDR3, as DNA: TGTGCCGCCGGGACAGTTAATGAAAAACTGTTTTTT.

CDR3 amino acids: CASQPSGGTGPNTEAFF. As DNA, the CDR3 is TGCGCCAGCCAGCCCTCGGGTGGGACAGGGCCGAACACTGAAGCTTTCTTT. V is TRBV5-1 and J is TRBJ1-1; 9 nucleotides match TRBD1. Germline lookup yields CDR1 SGHRS and CDR2 YFSETQ. The CDR3 has 17 residues. The trim removed 7 bases at V and 1 base at J, leaving 14 bases unmatched.

The genes are TRBV11-2 and TRBJ2-7; D unclear. Germline V lookup: CDR1 SGHAT, CDR2 FQNNGV. The CDR3 has 15 amino acids. V dropped 7 bases and J dropped 4 bases, with 20 bases sitting between them. CDR3 residues: CASTIPSYTVYEQYF. The CDR3 bases are TGTGCCAGCACCATCCCCTCGTATACAGTTTACGAGCAGTACTTC.

This clone was counted between two and nine times. The chain has TRBV15 and TRBJ1-2, with D possibly TRBD1 on 5 matching bases. Germline CDR1 and CDR2: LNHNV and YYDKDF (reference sequence). This CDR3 is 15 amino acids long. The germline V and J ends were trimmed by 0 bases and 4 bases, with 12 bases remaining between them. The CDR3 DNA reads as TGTGCCACCAGCAGAGATCGGGGGAATCGCTATGGCTACACCTTC. As protein: CATSRDRGNRYGYTF.

The chain uses TRBV5-6 and TRBJ2-1; 9 bases fit TRBD1. J was trimmed by 3 bases and V by 3 bases; bases with no gene match: 1. Germline-derived CDR1 and CDR2 are SGHDT and YYEEEE. This CDR3 contains 14 residues. CDR3 sequence reads: CASSSDRGYNEQFF. The CDR3 DNA follows: TGTGCCAGCAGCTCGGACAGGGGCTACAATGAGCAGTTCTTC.

The J gene is TRBJ2-3, the V gene TRBV19; 11 bases match TRBD1. The CDR3 is 13 amino acids. Germline CDR1 LNHDA, CDR2 SQIVND (reference sequence). V lost 9 bases to trimming and J lost 6 bases; unmatched junction nucleotides: 5. In DNA, the CDR3 is TGTGCCAGCAGGGACAGGGGGAAGGATACGCAGTATTTT. Amino acid sequence: CASRDRGKDTQYF.

The rearrangement joins TRBV27 to TRBJ2-7; TRBD1 agrees at 9 bases. This CDR3 comprises 15 residues. V shed 5 bases and J 1 base; nucleotides not matched to a gene: 6. Germline loops: CDR1 MNHEY, CDR2 SMNVEV (reference sequence). The CDR3 spells CASSGTGQGSYEQYF. The CDR3 DNA reads TGTGCCAGCAGTGGGACAGGGCAAGGGTCCTACGAGCAGTACTTC.

This chain uses TRBV5-4 with TRBJ2-6; tentative D call: TRBD1 (6 bases). Germline loops: CDR1 SGHNT, CDR2 YYREEE (reference sequence). V lost 1 base to trimming and J lost 1 base, with 6 bases between them. The CDR3 runs to 15 residues. The CDR3 DNA is TGTGCCAGCAGCTTGACAGGGTCTGGGGCCAACGTCCTGACTTTC. The encoded protein is CASSLTGSGANVLTF.

The chain links TRBV5-1 to TRBJ1-1, with D perhaps TRBD1 (6 bases). Germline V gene lookup returns CDR1 SGHRS and CDR2 YFSETQ. Trimming left V 6 bases short and J 7 bases short, with 13 bases between. The CDR3 sequence is 12 residues long. This CDR3 is CASTMTGDEAFF. CDR3 bases: TGCGCCAGCACCATGACAGGAGATGAAGCTTTCTTT.

The rearrangement uses TRBV6-1 and TRBJ1-5; D uncertain. The CDR3 loop spans 13 amino acids. V lost 2 bases and J 5 bases, leaving 7 bases between the germline ends. Germline V CDR1 and CDR2: MNHNS, SASEGT. As DNA, the CDR3 is TGTGCCAGCAGTGAAAATGCAGATCAGCCCCAGCATTTT. Its protein product is CASSENADQPQHF.

The chain uses TRBV5-4 and TRBJ2-1, with 7 bases lining up with TRBD1. This CDR3 has 13 residues. V was pared by 4 bases and J by 5 bases, with 3 bases of the junction left unmatched. Germline CDR1 and CDR2: SGHNT and YYREEE (reference sequence). The CDR3 sequence is CASSADRDNEQFF. CDR3 sequence (DNA): TGTGCCAGCAGCGCCGACAGGGACAATGAGCAGTTCTTC.

The chain carries TRBV5-6 and TRBJ2-1, with 7 nucleotides matching TRBD1. CDR3 length: 14 residues. Trimming at V came to 3 bases and at J to 0 bases, leaving 0 bases not matched to a gene. Germline V gives CDR1 SGHDT, CDR2 YYEEEE. CDR3 in DNA: TGTGCCAGCAGCTCAGGGGGCTCCTACAATGAGCAGTTCTTC. Translating it yields CASSSGGSYNEQFF.

This clone occurred once. V usage is TRBV28 and J usage is TRBJ2-1; 10 bases agree with TRBD1. Germline lookup yields CDR1 MDHEN and CDR2 SYDVKM. J lost 7 bases, V lost 6 bases, and 9 bases had no gene match. There are 15 residues in the CDR3. The CDR3 bases are TGTGCCAGCAGCTCTCCGGGACAGGGGTTGAATGAGCAGTTCTTC. It encodes CASSSPGQGLNEQFF. Full variable domain (outside the CDR3, taken from reference TRBV28 and TRBJ2-1): DVKVTQSSRYLVKRTGEKVFLECVQDMDHENMFWYRQDPGLGLRLIYFSYDVKMKEKGDIPEGYSVSREKKERFSLILESASTNQTSMYLCASSSPGQGLNEQFFGPGTRLTVL.

J is TRBJ2-1 and V is TRBV19; the D gene is possibly TRBD1 (5 bases). This CDR3 has 12 residues. With 7 bases removed from V and 7 bases from J, the gap between germline ends came to 11 bases. The germline CDR1 and CDR2 sequences are LNHDA and SQIVND (reference sequence). CDR3 nucleotides: TGTGCCAGTATGAACAGGTGGAATGAGCAGTTCTTC. The encoded protein is CASMNRWNEQFF.

This clone came up a few times. Within the sample, other DNA sequences also encode this same CDR3. The genes are TRBV7-9 and TRBJ1-1; no definite D call. The CDR3 totals 13 residues. Germline CDR1 is SEHNR and CDR2 is FQNEAQ (reference sequence). Trimming pared 1 base from V and 1 base from J, leaving 4 bases between. The CDR3 here is CASSLDRNTEAFF. CDR3 sequence (DNA): TGTGCCAGCAGCTTAGACAGGAACACTGAAGCTTTCTTT.

V is TRBV27 and J is TRBJ2-1; 7 bases align to TRBD2. The CDR3 is 15 residues long. Per germline, CDR1 MNHEY and CDR2 SMNVEV (reference sequence). V shed 7 bases, J shed 4 bases, and the junction held 10 bases outside the gene matches. DNA of the CDR3: TGTGCCAGCACTGTATTTGCGGGACTATACAATGAGCAGTTCTTC. Encoded protein: CASTVFAGLYNEQFF.

This rearrangement joins TRBV2 to TRBJ2-2; 10 bases are shared with TRBD2. The germline CDR1 and CDR2 sequences are SNHLY and FYNNEI. Germline trimming cut 11 bases from V and 6 bases from J; bases unmatched to any gene: 12. The CDR3 length is 15 residues. DNA for the CDR3: TGTGCCCAAAGGGGTTTAGCGGGAGGTGCCGGGGAGCTGTTTTTT. Its protein product is CAQRGLAGGAGELFF.

The genes are TRBV5-5 and TRBJ1-4; TRBD1 matches 7 bases. The CDR3 has 15 amino acids. Germline CDR1 reads SGHKS; CDR2 reads YYEKEE (reference sequence). V was clipped by 4 bases and J by 5 bases; unmatched bases: 8. The CDR3 nucleotides are TGTGCCAGCAGCCCGCTGACAGGGCCAAATGAAAAACTGTTTTTT. This gives the protein CASSPLTGPNEKLFF.

The chain links TRBV19 to TRBJ1-5; 7 nucleotides match TRBD1. J lost 3 bases, V lost 7 bases, and 6 bases had no gene match. Germline CDR1 reads LNHDA; CDR2 reads SQIVND (reference sequence). The CDR3 has 14 residues. This CDR3 is CASTKQGINQPQHF. CDR3 in DNA: TGTGCCAGTACTAAACAGGGGATCAATCAGCCCCAGCATTTT.

The chain couples TRBV29-1 to TRBJ2-7; TRBD2 might be the D (5 bases). CDR3 size: 13 residues. CDR1 is SQVTM, CDR2 ANQGSEA, per germline. V lost 2 bases and J 2 bases, leaving 10 bases between the germline ends. The CDR3 reads CSVETGGPYEQYF. The CDR3, as DNA: TGCAGCGTTGAAACTGGCGGGCCCTACGAGCAGTACTTC.